This T cell receptor beta chain originates from a study of vaccination effects on CD4 cells after COVID-19. Across the study: Sequencing was preceded by expansion of antigen-specific CD4+ T cells with viral peptide pools in the ViraFEST assay.

Of note for this clone: Its antigen is still unknown.

CD4+ T cells were isolated after 10 days of culture. Either the mRNA-1273 or the BNT162b2 vaccine was given to participants as two doses. Nucleocapsid antibodies were negative in the vaccine recipients, who had never had SARS-CoV-2 infection. Half-medium replacement with IL-2 medium occurred on days 3 and 7. Assay: immunoSEQ multiplex PCR; the TCRdb copy retains only in-frame clones and omits some. The sample holds fewer than 85,000 clones; 74% are singletons and the top ten take 2.2%. The V gene's germline CDR1 is SGHDN and CDR2 FVKESK. The CDR3 contains 18 residues. V lost 3 bases, J lost 0 bases, and 10 bases stayed unmatched. Whole-study findings and limits: At late timepoints after vaccination, vaccine- and infection-induced clones shrank markedly.

The V and J genes are TRBV14 and TRBJ1-1, with 10 bases lining up with TRBD1. The TCR comes from a human donor who received a COVID-19 vaccine. The sequencing used CD4+ T cells from PBMCs cultured without peptide, collected after COVID-19 vaccination. The CDR3 DNA is TGTGCCAGCAGCCATCTAGGACAGGGGGGATTTATGAACACTGAAGCTTTCTTT. Its protein is CASSHLGQGGFMNTEAFF. Complete variable domain (other parts from reference TRBV14 and TRBJ1-1): EAGVTQFPSHSVIEKGQTVTLRCDPISGHDNLYWYRRVMGKEIKFLLHFVKESKQDESGMPNNRFLAERTGGTYSTLKVQPAELEDSGVYFCASSHLGQGGFMNTEAFFGQGTRLTVV.